A single sample gave rise to the 26 T cell receptor beta chains below, sequenced in a study of CD8 T cells in ankylosing spondylitis (dated by TCRdb to the late 2010s). Receptors were amplified or captured by 5' RACE. The data were produced on an Illumina HiSeq 2500. Using fastp trimming at Q25 and MiXCR clonotype assembly, TCRdb reanalyzed the public sequencing data and kept in-frame beta chains. Merged by CDR3 protein, the rows form single entries marked with the most common genes and DNA. For this sample the table gives 200,000 to 300,000 distinct CDR3 sequences, of which about 11% were detected only once. The ten largest clones capture about 2.8% of the sample. Sample: blood, either unsorted or a sorted T cell fraction (not recorded which). The source is a male donor with ankylosing spondylitis or in good health (not recorded which).

At least ten counts were recorded for this clonotype. The chain links TRBV27 to TRBJ2-7, with 8 bases identical to TRBD1. Germline CDR1 and CDR2: MNHEY and SMNVEV (reference sequence). The V gene end was trimmed by 0 bases and the J gene end by 3 bases; junction bases not matched to a gene: 13. The CDR3 has 18 residues. The CDR3: CASSLSPGGSRIYYEQYF. CDR3 sequence (DNA): TGTGCCAGCAGTTTATCTCCAGGGGGCTCAAGGATCTACTACGAGCAGTACTTC.

This chain uses TRBV7-9 with TRBJ1-2; D not resolved. CDR1 is SEHNR, CDR2 FQNEAQ, per germline (reference sequence). The CDR3 loop spans 12 amino acids. Trimming shortened V by 4 bases and J by 8 bases, and 11 bases separated the two germline ends. The CDR3 region is CASSSQNRGYTF. The CDR3 coding sequence is TGTGCCAGCAGCTCCCAAAACCGAGGCTACACCTTC.

This clonotype was recorded at least ten times. The V and J genes are TRBV3-1 and TRBJ1-5; D is uncertain. The CDR3 totals 14 residues. The germline CDR1 and CDR2 sequences are LGHDT and YNNKEL (reference sequence). Trimming took off 1 base at V and 7 bases at J, with 11 bases between the two ends. CDR3 DNA: TGTGCCAGCAGCCAAGGAAACAGCCCACAGCCCCAGCATTTT. Translated: CASSQGNSPQPQHF.

Ten or more counts support this clonotype. The V gene is TRBV4-1, the J gene TRBJ1-5; the D is unclear. Per germline, CDR1 MGHRA and CDR2 YSYEKL. Trimming shortened V by 0 bases and J by 3 bases, and 9 bases separated the two germline ends. The CDR3 covers 15 residues. Written as DNA, the CDR3 is TGCGCCAGCAGCCAAGAATCCCAGTCCAATCAGCCCCAGCATTTT. Encoded protein: CASSQESQSNQPQHF.

This clonotype has at least ten counts. The CDR3 coding sequence is TGTGCCAGCAGCCAAGATCGATCTCGCACTAGCGGGAGCACAGATACGCAGTATTTT. Its protein product is CASSQDRSRTSGSTDTQYF. The chain couples TRBV4-2 to TRBJ2-3; 9 bases map to TRBD2. Germline CDR1 reads LGHNA; CDR2 reads YNFKEQ. Trimming cost V 0 bases and J 0 bases; bases outside gene matches: 10. CDR3 length equals 19 residues.

In its sample, this clonotype was seen many times. The chain employs TRBV7-9 and TRBJ1-2; the D gene is possibly TRBD1 (5 bases). Per the germline V gene, CDR1 is SEHNR and CDR2 is FQNEAQ (reference sequence). The CDR3 runs 15 residues. V lost 4 bases and J lost 8, with 20 bases in between. CDR3 protein: CASSSYPGGIQGYTF. In DNA form, the CDR3 reads TGTGCCAGCAGCTCCTACCCTGGGGGGATTCAGGGCTACACCTTC.

This sequence joins TRBV15 and TRBJ2-7; D is ambiguous. Trimming cost V 5 bases and J 5 bases, with 10 bases left between them. The CDR3 has 12 residues. The germline V gene has CDR1 LNHNV and CDR2 YYDKDF (reference sequence). The CDR3 sequence: CATSLDENEQYF. The CDR3 DNA is TGTGCCACCAGCTTGGACGAGAACGAGCAGTACTTC.

This chain links TRBV29-1 with TRBJ2-7; D is perhaps TRBD1 (5 bases). Germline V gene sequence: CDR1 SQVTM, CDR2 ANQGSEA. This CDR3 comprises 12 residues. Trimming left V 2 bases short and J 3 bases short, with 8 bases between. CDR3 sequence: CSVETGSYEQYF. DNA for the CDR3: TGCAGCGTTGAAACAGGTAGCTACGAGCAGTACTTC.

This clonotype was detected a few times. The rearrangement joins TRBV3-1 to TRBJ2-7; no firm D call. Between the trimmed V and J ends, which lost 0 bases and 7 bases, there was a span of 13 bases. Germline V gene data show CDR1 as LGHDT and CDR2 as YNNKEL (reference sequence). This CDR3 is 14 amino acids long. The CDR3 DNA sequence: TGTGCCAGCAGCCAAGACGGCGGTTCCGGGGAGCAGTACTTC. Translation gives CASSQDGGSGEQYF.

V and J are TRBV9 and TRBJ2-3, with 8 positions matching TRBD2. Germline V lookup: CDR1 SGDLS, CDR2 YYNGEE. This CDR3 is built from 16 residues. Trimming took 4 bases from V and 1 from J; bases not matched to a gene: 8. In DNA form, the CDR3 reads TGTGCCAGCAGCCGGAACTGGCGGGGGGGCACAGATACGCAGTATTTT. This sequence encodes CASSRNWRGGTDTQYF. Filled out from reference TRBV9 and TRBJ2-3, the complete variable domain reads DSGVTQTPKHLITATGQRVTLRCSPRSGDLSVYWYQQSLDQGLQFLIQYYNGEERAKGNILERFSAQQFPDLHSELNLSSLELGDSALYFCASSRNWRGGTDTQYFGPGTRLTVL.

There are many counts of this clonotype. The rearrangement links TRBV7-9 to TRBJ2-5, with D possibly called TRBD1 or TRBD2 (5 bases each). CDR3 length: 16 residues. Germline V gene data show CDR1 as SEHNR and CDR2 as FQNEAQ (reference sequence). With 0 bases removed from V and 1 base from J, the gap between germline ends came to 12 bases. CDR3 DNA sequence: TGTGCCAGCAGCTTAGCGCACCGGGACCCCCAAGAGACCCAGTACTTC. This sequence encodes CASSLAHRDPQETQYF.

This clonotype appeared many times. The chain is built from TRBV20-1 and TRBJ2-2; D uncertain. Germline V gene data show CDR1 as DFQATT and CDR2 as SNEGSKA (reference sequence). The CDR3 is 13 amino acids. The V gene lost 5 bases and the J gene lost 1 base, with 8 bases spanning the gap. For the CDR3, the DNA is TGCAGTGCTTCGACCCGGAACACCGGGGAGCTGTTTTTT. Amino acids: CSASTRNTGELFF.

This sequence joins TRBV11-3 and TRBJ1-2; no clear D gene. The CDR3 sequence is 13 residues long. Germline CDR1 SGHNT, CDR2 YENEEA. V was trimmed by 4 bases and J by 9 bases, leaving 15 bases between them. CDR3 loop: CASSSETLVSYTF. CDR3 in DNA: TGTGCCAGCAGCTCAGAAACATTGGTGAGCTACACCTTC.

This clonotype has a count of ten or more. The CDR3 coding sequence is TGTGCCATCAGGGGCACGGGGTACAATGAGCAGTTCTTC. Translated, it gives CAIRGTGYNEQFF. The chain couples TRBV10-3 to TRBJ2-1; TRBD2 is a possible D gene (5 bases). CDR3 length: 13 residues. V was cut by 6 bases and J by 4 bases, with 10 bases left in between. From germline, CDR1 is ENHRY and CDR2 SYGVKD.

This clonotype was detected many times. The chain recombines TRBV20-1 with TRBJ2-1, with 12 bases matching TRBD2. The CDR3 is 19 amino acids. The V and J ends lost 1 base and 7 bases, in that order; junction bases with no gene match: 17. From germline, CDR1 is DFQATT and CDR2 SNEGSKA (reference sequence). The CDR3 sequence: CSARGGRPATSGRANEQFF. CDR3 nucleotide sequence: TGCAGTGCTAGAGGTGGACGGCCGGCGACTAGCGGGAGAGCGAATGAGCAGTTCTTC.

This clonotype was counted many times. This chain connects TRBV7-9 to TRBJ2-7; TRBD2 is a possible D gene (5 bases). The germline V gene encodes CDR1 SEHNR and CDR2 FQNEAQ (reference sequence). Trimming stripped 5 bases from V and 5 bases from J, with 16 bases between. The CDR3 sequence is 14 residues long. The CDR3 nucleotides are TGTGCCAGCAGCCGCCCGGGAAACCATAACGAGCAGTACTTC. This codes for CASSRPGNHNEQYF.

This clonotype was counted many times. The gene calls are TRBV30 and TRBJ2-7; possible D gene TRBD1, 7 bases. Trimming removed 0 bases at V and 3 bases at J, with 15 bases between. Germline CDR1 is GTSNPN and CDR2 is SVGIG (reference sequence). There are 15 residues in the CDR3. The CDR3, as DNA: TGTGCCTGGAGTGTCCCAGGGGGAGGCCTCTACGAGCAGTACTTC. Residues: CAWSVPGGGLYEQYF.

This clonotype showed up many times. DNA of the CDR3: TGTGCCAGCAGCCCAACCGCGGGACTAGCGGGAGCCCTCTCCTACAATGAGCAGTTCTTC. Translated, it gives CASSPTAGLAGALSYNEQFF. The V gene is TRBV12-3 or TRBV12-4, the J gene TRBJ2-1, with TRBD2 identical over 14 bases. The CDR3 covers 20 residues. V lost 6 bases to trimming and J lost 0 bases; unmatched junction nucleotides: 13.

This clonotype was recorded many times. The rearrangement uses TRBV6-5 and TRBJ2-1; D may be TRBD2 (5 bases). Germline-derived CDR1 and CDR2 are MNHEY and SVGAGI. CDR3 length: 14 amino acids. V lost 4 bases and J lost 14, with 21 bases in between. As DNA, the CDR3 is TGTGCCAGCAGTTTAGCTCGGGGAGTCCCGCTGGAGTTCTTC. Protein sequence: CASSLARGVPLEFF.

The genes are TRBV2 and TRBJ2-7; D call uncertain. The CDR3 length is 13 residues. Trimming left V 4 bases short and J 2 bases short, with 9 bases between. Germline values: CDR1 SNHLY, CDR2 FYNNEI. CDR3: CASSVGRAYEQYF. CDR3 nucleotide sequence: TGTGCCAGCAGTGTGGGTAGGGCCTACGAGCAGTACTTC. Together with reference TRBV2 and TRBJ2-7, the CDR3 gives the full variable domain: EPEVTQTPSHQVTQMGQEVILRCVPISNHLYFYWYRQILGQKVEFLVSFYNNEISEKSEIFDDQFSVERPDGSNFTLKIRSTKLEDSAMYFCASSVGRAYEQYFGPGTRLTVT.

This clonotype was counted at least ten times. The J gene is TRBJ2-7, the V gene TRBV4-2; possible D gene TRBD1, 6 bases. CDR1 and CDR2 from the germline V gene are LGHNA and YNFKEQ. The CDR3 spans 15 residues. Trimming took 1 base from V and 4 from J, leaving 14 bases between them. Here the CDR3 DNA reads TGTGCCAGCAGCCAAGGTCCCTCGCAGGGGTACGAGCAGTACTTC. This sequence encodes CASSQGPSQGYEQYF.

This clonotype was recorded at least ten times. This chain joins TRBV20-1 and TRBJ2-3, with D unresolved. This CDR3 has 14 amino acids. The V end was cut by 0 bases, the J end by 9 bases, with 16 bases between. From germline, CDR1 is DFQATT and CDR2 SNEGSKA (reference sequence). The CDR3 protein is CSARERPHERTQYF. The CDR3 region has the DNA TGCAGTGCTAGAGAGAGACCTCACGAAAGGACGCAGTATTTT.

At least ten counts were recorded for this clonotype. V is TRBV15 and J is TRBJ1-1; the D is unclear. Trimming shortened V by 0 bases and J by 4 bases, and 12 bases separated the two germline ends. From germline, CDR1 is LNHNV and CDR2 YYDKDF (reference sequence). This CDR3 contains 15 residues. The CDR3 bases are TGTGCCACCAGCAGAGATGGAATGAAGGGCACTGAAGCTTTCTTT. The encoded protein is CATSRDGMKGTEAFF.

Regarding this clonotype: A much bigger clone sits one base away, suggesting this may be a read error. V gene TRBV14 combines with J gene TRBJ1-2, with a weak D call TRBD1 (6 bases). This CDR3 spans 14 amino acids. Germline CDR1 is SGHDN and CDR2 is FVKESK. This CDR3 is CASGQDRRAYGYTF. The CDR3 region has the DNA TGTGCCAGCGGCCAAGACAGGAGAGCCTATGGCTACACCTTC.

This clonotype came up many times. This sequence joins TRBV19 and TRBJ2-3; D may be TRBD2 (5 bases). V was trimmed by 6 bases and J by 2 bases, leaving 15 bases between them. The CDR3 has 15 residues. Germline V lookup: CDR1 LNHDA, CDR2 SQIVND (reference sequence). CDR3 DNA: TGTGCCAGTAGGGAGAGGGATCGCACCACAGATACGCAGTATTTT. Its translation: CASRERDRTTDTQYF.

This clonotype was counted ten times or more. The chain uses TRBV20-1 and TRBJ2-7, with 7 positions matching TRBD2. The germline gives CDR1 DFQATT, CDR2 SNEGSKA (reference sequence). The CDR3 extends over 14 amino acids. J was trimmed by 1 base and V by 6 bases; bases with no gene match: 9. For the CDR3, the DNA is TGCAGTGCCAGCTCCTCCGGGAGGTCCTACGAGCAGTACTTC. Translation: CSASSSGRSYEQYF.